The source of this T cell receptor beta chain is a study of T cell responses to AZD1222 COVID-19 vaccine. Whole-study findings and limits: Distributed over spike, vaccine-associated CD4 TCRs predominated at 160-218 and 743-854.

Germline-derived CDR1 and CDR2 are KGHDR and SFDVKD. V lost 3 bases and J lost 8; bases outside the gene matches: 9. This CDR3 spans 15 amino acids. Produced via immunoSEQ multiplex PCR; TCRdb's table is partial and in-frame only. The table lists 75,000 to 100,000 clones, approximately 88% of them singletons. As regards this clone: No antigen is known for it.

The sequence was collected from an adult in good health. The material was peripheral blood, obtained on day 0 of AZD1222 vaccination. The chain employs TRBV24-1 and TRBJ1-2; TRBD1 matches at 9 bases. As DNA, the CDR3 is TGTGCCACCAGTGATCCGTCTACAGGGGGCCAGGGCTACACCTTC. This codes for CATSDPSTGGQGYTF.